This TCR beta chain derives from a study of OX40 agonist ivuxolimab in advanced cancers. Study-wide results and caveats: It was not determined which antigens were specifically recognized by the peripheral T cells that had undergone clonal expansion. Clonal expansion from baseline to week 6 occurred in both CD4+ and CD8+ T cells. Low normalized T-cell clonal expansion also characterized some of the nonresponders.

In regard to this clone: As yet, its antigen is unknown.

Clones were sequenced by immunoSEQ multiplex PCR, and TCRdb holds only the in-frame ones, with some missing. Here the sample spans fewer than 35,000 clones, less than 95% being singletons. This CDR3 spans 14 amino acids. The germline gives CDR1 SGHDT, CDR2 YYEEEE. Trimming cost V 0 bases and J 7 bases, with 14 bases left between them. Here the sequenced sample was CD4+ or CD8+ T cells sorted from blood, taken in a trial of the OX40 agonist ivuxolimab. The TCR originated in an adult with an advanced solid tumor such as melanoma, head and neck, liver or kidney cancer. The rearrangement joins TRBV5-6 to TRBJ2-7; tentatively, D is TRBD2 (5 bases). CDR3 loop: CASSLAATTGEQYF. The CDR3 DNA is TGTGCCAGCAGCTTGGCCGCTACGACGGGGGAGCAGTACTTC.